This is a list of T cell receptor beta chains from one sample in a study of T cells after yellow fever vaccination. TCRdb reprocessed the 5' RACE reads via MiXCR and lists one record per CDR3 protein. The table records about 320,000 distinct CDR3 sequences, roughly 6.8% of them present only once. The material sequenced was PBMCs, taken around 45 days after the first yellow fever vaccination. The source of these receptors is a man between 18 and 35 years old who received the YFV17D yellow fever vaccine. Each CDR3 is given with its conserved first and last residue. The D gene is left open where the match is weak. Rows give clone size only sometimes, using once, few, many, or a class for an expanded clone.

abundance	v_gene	d_gene	j_gene	CDR3aa	CDR3nt
.	TRBV5-5	.	TRBJ2-5	CASSFILRETQYF	TGTGCCAGCAGCTTCATCCTCAGGGAGACCCAGTACTTC
many	TRBV28	.	TRBJ2-4	CASLSRRKNIQYF	TGTGCCAGCCTATCACGCCGCAAAAACATTCAGTACTTC
many	TRBV7-9	.	TRBJ2-3	CASSFRDTQYF	TGTGCCAGCAGCTTCAGGGATACGCAGTATTTT
many	TRBV5-5	TRBD2	TRBJ2-3	CASSFVSGTGTDTQYF	TGTGCCAGCAGCTTCGTAAGCGGGACCGGTACAGATACGCAGTATTTT
few	TRBV7-2	.	TRBJ2-4	CASSSRMDKKNIQYF	TGTGCCAGCAGCTCTAGGATGGACAAGAAAAACATTCAGTACTTC
few	TRBV4-1	.	TRBJ2-2	CASSQEAPGASGELFF	TGCGCCAGCAGCCAAGAAGCTCCGGGGGCCTCCGGGGAGCTGTTTTTT
few	TRBV20-1	.	TRBJ1-2	CSARERTAPYTF	TGCAGTGCTAGAGAGCGGACAGCTCCCTACACCTTC
many	TRBV5-1	TRBD2	TRBJ2-5	CASSLGLAGKETQYF	TGCGCCAGCAGCTTGGGACTAGCGGGGAAAGAGACCCAGTACTTC
few	TRBV19	TRBD1	TRBJ1-6	CASAPGTENSPLHF	TGTGCCAGCGCCCCCGGGACAGAGAATTCACCCCTCCACTTT
.	TRBV20-1	.	TRBJ2-1	CSAKANLYNEQFF	TGCAGTGCTAAGGCAAACCTTTACAATGAGCAGTTCTTC
few	TRBV5-1	TRBD2	TRBJ2-3	CASSIGLAGATDTQYF	TGCGCCAGCAGCATCGGACTAGCGGGGGCCACAGATACGCAGTATTTT
few	TRBV5-1	TRBD1	TRBJ1-3	CASSIGTASSGNTIYF	TGCGCCAGCAGCATAGGGACAGCCTCCTCTGGAAACACCATATATTTT
.	TRBV24-1	TRBD1	TRBJ1-5	CATGQIGQGPQHF	TGTGCCACCGGACAGATCGGACAGGGGCCCCAGCATTTT
few	TRBV30	.	TRBJ2-2	CAWEQEELFF	TGTGCCTGGGAGCAGGAGGAGCTGTTTTTT
few	TRBV4-2	.	TRBJ1-2	CASSQVTTALNYGYTF	TGTGCCAGCAGCCAAGTTACGACAGCCCTTAACTATGGCTACACCTTC
.	TRBV30	.	TRBJ2-1	CAWRGPTSSYNEQFF	TGTGCCTGGAGGGGTCCCACTAGCTCCTACAATGAGCAGTTCTTC
.	TRBV7-9	.	TRBJ2-5	CASSLGGVSETYF	TGTGCCAGCAGCTTAGGTGGGGTGTCGGAGACCTACTTC
few	TRBV30	.	TRBJ2-6	CACLTLLGANVLTF	TGTGCCTGCCTAACACTTCTGGGGGCCAACGTCCTGACTTTC
many	TRBV12-3/TRBV12-4	.	TRBJ2-3	CASSSVDTQYF	TGTGCCAGCAGTTCAGTAGATACGCAGTATTTT
few	TRBV7-9	.	TRBJ2-7	CASSGGIGEQYF	TGTGCCAGCAGCGGGGGTATCGGCGAGCAGTACTTC
many	TRBV5-8	TRBD1	TRBJ2-4	CASSPRTGKLAKNIQYF	TGTGCCAGCAGCCCAAGGACAGGAAAACTAGCCAAAAACATTCAGTACTTC
few	TRBV6-5	TRBD1	TRBJ1-2	CASSYPYDRGGGYTF	TGTGCCAGCAGTTACCCATACGACAGGGGAGGTGGCTACACCTTC
.	TRBV7-2	.	TRBJ2-5	CASSVGIQETQYF	TGTGCCAGCAGCGTCGGGATTCAAGAGACCCAGTACTTC
many	TRBV29-1	.	TRBJ2-1	CSGTVDRKQFF	TGCAGCGGGACCGTGGACCGAAAGCAGTTCTTC
few	TRBV5-6	.	TRBJ2-3	CASSFSPARTDTQYF	TGTGCCAGCAGCTTTTCCCCAGCCCGCACAGATACGCAGTATTTT
few	TRBV4-2	TRBD1	TRBJ2-7	CASSQGTGGDPYEQYF	TGTGCCAGCAGCCAGGGGACAGGGGGCGATCCCTACGAGCAGTACTTC
many	TRBV5-1	.	TRBJ2-3	CASSLRPEDTQYF	TGCGCCAGCAGCTTGAGACCGGAAGATACGCAGTATTTT
.	TRBV29-1	.	TRBJ2-5	CSVDGQAGETQYF	TGCAGCGTTGACGGACAGGCGGGGGAGACCCAGTACTTC
once	TRBV20-1	.	TRBJ2-1	CSARIGGQGSSYNEQFF	TGCAGTGCTAGAATTGGCGGTCAGGGTTCTTCCTACAATGAGCAGTTCTTC
few	TRBV3-1	.	TRBJ2-7	CASSQDLEVYEQYF	TGTGCCAGCAGCCAAGATTTAGAGGTCTACGAGCAGTACTTC
many	TRBV4-3	TRBD2	TRBJ2-1	CASSVQGLAGVNEQFF	TGCGCCAGCAGCGTGCAAGGACTAGCGGGGGTGAATGAGCAGTTCTTC
few	TRBV12-3/TRBV12-4	TRBD1	TRBJ1-6	CASIQGQGTSPLHF	TGTGCCAGCATTCAGGGACAGGGGACCTCACCCCTCCACTTT
few	TRBV7-6	TRBD1	TRBJ2-6	CASSSPTGASGANVLTF	TGTGCCAGCAGCTCCCCGACAGGGGCCTCTGGGGCCAACGTCCTGACTTTC
.	TRBV20-1	.	TRBJ1-6	CSARDKPLALGNSPLHF	TGCAGTGCTAGAGATAAACCATTGGCTCTGGGAAATTCACCCCTCCACTTT
few	TRBV4-1	.	TRBJ1-2	CASSPPTVNYGYTF	TGCGCCAGCAGCCCTCCGACAGTTAACTATGGCTACACCTTC
.	TRBV4-3	.	TRBJ2-5	CASSEQSGQETQYF	TGCGCCAGCAGCGAACAGTCGGGGCAAGAGACCCAGTACTTC
.	TRBV18	.	TRBJ2-7	CASSGSEQYF	TGTGCCAGCTCGGGGAGCGAGCAGTACTTC
.	TRBV25-1	.	TRBJ1-1	CASSESGSLKPAFF	TGTGCCAGCAGTGAATCGGGGAGCCTTAAGCCAGCTTTCTTT
.	TRBV7-2	TRBD2	TRBJ2-3	CASSLAGGNTDTQYF	TGTGCCAGCAGTTTAGCGGGGGGGAACACAGATACGCAGTATTTT
few	TRBV18	TRBD1	TRBJ2-7	CASSPVPGQGPWNEQYF	TGTGCCAGCTCACCGGTCCCGGGACAGGGCCCCTGGAACGAGCAGTACTTC
.	TRBV7-9	.	TRBJ2-1	CASSSGDGRKFF	TGTGCCAGCAGCTCGGGGGACGGTAGAAAGTTCTTC
.	TRBV4-3	.	TRBJ1-3	CASSQEVLGTNTIYF	TGCGCCAGCAGCCAAGAGGTTCTGGGTACTAACACCATATATTTT
.	TRBV20-1	.	TRBJ1-5	CSARDPKDSGNQPQHF	TGCAGTGCTAGAGACCCTAAGGACAGTGGCAATCAGCCCCAGCATTTT
few	TRBV29-1	.	TRBJ2-7	CSGVHGGSHEQYF	TGCAGCGGTGTTCACGGGGGCAGCCACGAGCAGTACTTC
few	TRBV5-1	.	TRBJ2-7	CASSWTDPSSYEQYF	TGCGCCAGCAGCTGGACAGACCCTAGCTCCTACGAGCAGTACTTC
.	TRBV7-2	TRBD1	TRBJ2-5	CASSLGDRERETQYF	TGTGCCAGCAGCTTAGGGGACAGGGAAAGAGAGACCCAGTACTTC
.	TRBV7-9	TRBD1	TRBJ1-1	CASSSRTGNTEAFF	TGTGCCAGCAGCTCCCGGACAGGGAACACTGAAGCTTTCTTT
.	TRBV6-4	TRBD2	TRBJ2-3	CASSDWGSGGPDTQYF	TGTGCCAGCAGTGACTGGGGTAGCGGGGGTCCAGATACGCAGTATTTT
many	TRBV29-1	.	TRBJ2-3	CSVVAGGVFADTQYF	TGCAGCGTTGTAGCCGGGGGAGTGTTCGCAGATACGCAGTATTTT
many	TRBV18	.	TRBJ2-5	CASSPKETQYF	TGTGCCAGCAGCCCTAAAGAGACCCAGTACTTC
.	TRBV19	.	TRBJ2-2	CASSIRAQHGELFF	TGTGCCAGTAGTATACGGGCGCAGCACGGGGAGCTGTTTTTT
few	TRBV4-2	.	TRBJ1-4	CASSHPGRGATNEKLFF	TGTGCCAGCAGCCACCCAGGAAGGGGAGCAACTAATGAAAAACTGTTTTTT
.	TRBV19	.	TRBJ1-6	CASRRVGGSSYNSPLHF	TGTGCCAGTCGACGAGTCGGCGGTAGCTCCTATAATTCACCCCTCCACTTT
.	TRBV10-3	.	TRBJ1-6	CAIREPRENSPLHF	TGTGCCATCAGAGAGCCAAGGGAAAATTCACCCCTCCACTTT
.	TRBV5-1	TRBD2	TRBJ2-1	CASSLVAGGLNEQFF	TGCGCCAGCAGCTTGGTAGCGGGGGGCCTGAATGAGCAGTTCTTC